The 9 T cell receptor beta chains given below trace back to one sample, sequenced in a study of blood T cell repertoires in COVID-19. Measured with immunoSEQ multiplex PCR; TCRdb has only the in-frame clones, and not every one. The sample carries about 110,000 clones, more than 75% recorded once. Sequencing was done on a sample of peripheral blood. Source of these receptors: a woman between 50 and 59 years old with acute or convalescent COVID-19.

V is TRBV10-3 and J is TRBJ2-7; TRBD1 agrees at 7 bases. The CDR3 totals 15 residues. Looked up from germline, CDR1 is ENHRY and CDR2 is SYGVKD. Unmatched junction bases numbered 17, after V lost 10 bases and J lost 5 bases. The CDR3 sequence: CATKAGVRQGHEQYF. CDR3 nucleotide sequence: TGTGCCACAAAGGCCGGAGTCCGACAGGGCCACGAGCAGTACTTC.

V is TRBV11-2 and J is TRBJ2-3; weak D call: TRBD1 (6 bases). The germline V gene has CDR1 SGHAT and CDR2 FQNNGV. V lost 4 bases and J lost 0, with 11 bases in between. The CDR3 runs to 15 residues. CDR3 protein: CASSSRGYSTDTQYF. CDR3 bases: TGTGCCAGCAGCTCCAGGGGTTATAGCACAGATACGCAGTATTTT. The full variable domain, in which reference TRBV11-2 and TRBJ2-3 provide the parts outside the CDR3, is EAGVAQSPRYKIIEKRQSVAFWCNPISGHATLYWYQQILGQGPKLLIQFQNNGVVDDSQLPKDRFSAERLKGVDSTLKIQPAKLEDSAVYLCASSSRGYSTDTQYFGPGTRLTVL.

J is TRBJ1-1 and V is TRBV3-1 (or the pseudogene TRBV3-2), with a weak D call TRBD1 (5 bases). V was trimmed by 0 bases and J by 7 bases, leaving 12 bases between them. The CDR3 totals 14 residues. Germline V gene data show CDR1 as LGHDT and CDR2 as YNNKEL (reference sequence). Here the CDR3 reads CASSQDQQAGEAFF. CDR3 bases: TGTGCCAGCAGCCAAGATCAACAGGCTGGTGAAGCTTTCTTT.

The chain combines TRBV6-5 with TRBJ1-1; TRBD1 is a possible D gene (6 bases). The CDR3 covers 14 residues. CDR1 and CDR2 (germline): MNHEY, SVGAGI. The V end lost 4 bases, the J end lost 4 bases, and 13 bases lay between the germline ends. CDR3 coding DNA: TGTGCCAGCAGTTCCTGGACAGACGCCACTGAAGCTTTCTTT. As protein: CASSSWTDATEAFF.

This chain joins TRBV5-8 and TRBJ2-7; 8 bases fit TRBD1. This CDR3 is 14 amino acids long. CDR1 and CDR2 (germline): SGHTS, YDEGEE. V shed 4 bases, J shed 3 bases, and the junction held 6 bases outside the gene matches. The CDR3 DNA follows: TGTGCCAGCAGCACACGGACAGGGATCTACGAGCAGTACTTC. This gives the protein CASSTRTGIYEQYF.

The CDR3 sequence is CAWSSQGWGYTF. The CDR3 nucleotides are TGTGCCTGGAGTAGCCAGGGGTGGGGCTACACCTTC. The rearrangement uses TRBV30 and TRBJ1-2, with D perhaps matching TRBD1 (6 bases). V dropped 2 bases and J dropped 8 bases, with 12 bases sitting between them. Germline V gene data show CDR1 as GTSNPN and CDR2 as SVGIG (reference sequence). The CDR3 runs 12 residues.

J is TRBJ2-3 and V is TRBV14; the D gene is possibly TRBD1 (5 bases). Trimming removed 4 bases from V and 1 base from J, with 12 bases in between. The germline gives CDR1 SGHDN, CDR2 FVKESK. The CDR3 has 15 residues. The CDR3 nucleotides are TGTGCCAGCAGCCCCTTGCAGGGCCGCACAGATACGCAGTATTTT. Residues: CASSPLQGRTDTQYF.

V is TRBV6-1 and J is TRBJ1-2; no firm D call. The V end lost 0 bases, the J end lost 4 bases, and 18 bases lay between the germline ends. Germline CDR1 is MNHNS and CDR2 is SASEGT. This CDR3 comprises 17 residues. The CDR3 DNA follows: TGTGCCAGCAGTGAAGCTGGACTCCGTTCCCAAAGCTATGGCTACACCTTC. Amino acids: CASSEAGLRSQSYGYTF.

The rearrangement links TRBV7-2 to TRBJ2-1, with unresolved D. CDR1 and CDR2 from the germline V gene are SGHTA and FQGNSA. The CDR3 contains 15 residues. Between the trimmed V and J ends, which lost 1 base and 1 base, there was a span of 8 bases. The CDR3 protein is CASSLGIGSYNEQFF. CDR3 DNA sequence: TGTGCCAGCAGCTTAGGGATCGGGTCCTACAATGAGCAGTTCTTC.